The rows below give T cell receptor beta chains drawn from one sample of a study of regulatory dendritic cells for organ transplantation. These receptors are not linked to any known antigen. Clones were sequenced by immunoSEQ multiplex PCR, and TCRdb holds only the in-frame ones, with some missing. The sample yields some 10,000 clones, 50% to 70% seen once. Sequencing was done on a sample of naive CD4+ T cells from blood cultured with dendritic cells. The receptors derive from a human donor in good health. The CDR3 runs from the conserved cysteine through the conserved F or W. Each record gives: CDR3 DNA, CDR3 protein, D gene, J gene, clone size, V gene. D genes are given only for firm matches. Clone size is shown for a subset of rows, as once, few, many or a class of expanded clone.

CDR3 DNA: TGTGCCACCAAAGGACAGGTTGACACCGGGGAGCTGTTTTTT
CDR3 protein: CATKGQVDTGELFF
D gene: TRBD1
J gene: TRBJ2-2
clone size: -
V gene: TRBV10-3

CDR3 DNA: TGTGCCAGTAGTATAAGCGGACAGACTTTCTCTGGGGCCAACGTCCTGACTTTC
CDR3 protein: CASSISGQTFSGANVLTF
D gene: -
J gene: TRBJ2-6
clone size: -
V gene: TRBV19

CDR3 DNA: TGTGCCAGCAGCTACTTAGACATCGACAATGAGCAGTTCTTC
CDR3 protein: CASSYLDIDNEQFF
D gene: -
J gene: TRBJ2-1
clone size: once
V gene: TRBV7-8

CDR3 DNA: TGTGCCAGCAGCCCCCGTCCAGAAGGGGCCCTCCACTTT
CDR3 protein: CASSPRPEGALHF
D gene: -
J gene: TRBJ1-6
clone size: -
V gene: TRBV9

CDR3 DNA: TGTGCCAGCCGGGGAAACACAGATACGCAGTATTTT
CDR3 protein: CASRGNTDTQYF
D gene: -
J gene: TRBJ2-3
clone size: few
V gene: TRBV6-5

CDR3 DNA: TGTGCCAGTAGTAGGGACAGCTATGGCTACACCTTC
CDR3 protein: CASSRDSYGYTF
D gene: TRBD1
J gene: TRBJ1-2
clone size: few
V gene: TRBV19

CDR3 DNA: TGCGCCAGCAGCTTGTTGCGGGACAGCGCCGACAATGAGCAGTTCTTC
CDR3 protein: CASSLLRDSADNEQFF
D gene: -
J gene: TRBJ2-1
clone size: -
V gene: TRBV5-1

CDR3 DNA: TGTGCCAGCAGCTTAACATACAGCTTGCTTACAGGCAATGAGCAGTTCTTC
CDR3 protein: CASSLTYSLLTGNEQFF
D gene: -
J gene: TRBJ2-1
clone size: -
V gene: TRBV7-2

CDR3 DNA: TGTGCCAGCAGCTTAGGACAGGGCGACTATAATTCACCCCTCCACTTT
CDR3 protein: CASSLGQGDYNSPLHF
D gene: TRBD1
J gene: TRBJ1-6
clone size: -
V gene: TRBV7-2

CDR3 DNA: TGTGCCAGCACCCCGAGGGTAGGGATGAACACTGAAGCTTTCTTT
CDR3 protein: CASTPRVGMNTEAFF
D gene: -
J gene: TRBJ1-1
clone size: -
V gene: TRBV7-2

CDR3 DNA: TGTGCCAGTAGCGGGGGACAGGGCCTAAACAATCAGCCCCAGCATTTT
CDR3 protein: CASSGGQGLNNQPQHF
D gene: TRBD1
J gene: TRBJ1-5
clone size: -
V gene: TRBV19

CDR3 DNA: TGTGCCAGCAGCCTTGGACAGGGGAGGTCACCCCTCCACTTT
CDR3 protein: CASSLGQGRSPLHF
D gene: TRBD1
J gene: TRBJ1-6
clone size: -
V gene: TRBV7-8

CDR3 DNA: TGTGCCAGCAGCCCAGGACAGGGTCGGGCTTATGAGCAGTTCTTC
CDR3 protein: CASSPGQGRAYEQFF
D gene: TRBD1
J gene: TRBJ2-1
clone size: -
V gene: TRBV7-3

CDR3 DNA: TGTGCCAGCAGCGAGACGACAGGGTACTATGGCTACACCTTC
CDR3 protein: CASSETTGYYGYTF
D gene: TRBD1
J gene: TRBJ1-2
clone size: few
V gene: TRBV9

CDR3 DNA: TGTGCCAGCTCACCACTCCAGGGCCCAAGCAATCAGCCCCAGCATTTT
CDR3 protein: CASSPLQGPSNQPQHF
D gene: -
J gene: TRBJ1-5
clone size: -
V gene: TRBV18